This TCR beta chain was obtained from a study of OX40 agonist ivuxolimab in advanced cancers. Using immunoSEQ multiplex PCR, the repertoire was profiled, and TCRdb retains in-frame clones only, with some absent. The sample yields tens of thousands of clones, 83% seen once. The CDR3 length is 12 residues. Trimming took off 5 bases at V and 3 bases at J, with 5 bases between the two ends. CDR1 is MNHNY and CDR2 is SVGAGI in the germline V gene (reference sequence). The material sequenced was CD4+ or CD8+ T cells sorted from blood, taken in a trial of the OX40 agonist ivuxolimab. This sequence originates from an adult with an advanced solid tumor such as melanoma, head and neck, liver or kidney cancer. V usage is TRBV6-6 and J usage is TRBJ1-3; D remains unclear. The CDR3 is CASSPLGNTIYF. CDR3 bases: TGTGCCAGCAGTCCACTTGGAAACACCATATATTTT.